One and the same sample provided the 27 T cell receptor beta chains below, sequenced in a study of T cell responses to AZD1222 COVID-19 vaccine. Sequencing was performed with immunoSEQ multiplex PCR; in TCRdb, only in-frame clones are kept and a portion is missing. This sample has about 94,000 clones; over 75% occur once, and the top ten carry 13%. The sample here was peripheral blood, taken on day 0 of AZD1222 vaccination. The source of these receptors is an adult in good health.

The V and J genes are TRBV5-1 and TRBJ2-5; D gene unclear. Between the trimmed V and J ends, which lost 5 bases and 5 bases, there was a span of 7 bases. This CDR3 has 11 amino acids. The germline V gene encodes CDR1 SGHRS and CDR2 YFSETQ. The CDR3, as DNA: TGCGCCAGCAGGGAAGGGGAGACCCAGTACTTC. As protein: CASREGETQYF. The full variable domain, rest sourced from reference TRBV5-1 and TRBJ2-5, is KAGVTQTPRYLIKTRGQQVTLSCSPISGHRSVSWYQQTPGQGLQFLFEYFSETQRNKGNFPGRFSGRQFSNSRSEMNVSTLELGDSALYLCASREGETQYFGPGTRLLVL.

In its sample, this clone was seen once. V and J are TRBV1 and TRBJ1-2. TRBV1 has pseudogene status. The CDR3 spans 16 residues. CDR3 coding DNA: TGCACCAGCAGCCCACGGGGCGCAAGCCTAGACTATGGCTACACCTTC. This encodes CTSSPRGASLDYGYTF.

This chain connects TRBV6-5 to TRBJ1-2; possibly TRBD1 for D (6 bases). Per germline, CDR1 MNHEY and CDR2 SVGAGI. Trimming left V 7 bases short and J 1 base short, with 13 bases between. This CDR3 is 14 amino acids long. CDR3 bases: TGTGCCAGCACGAGGGGGGTAGTTAACTATGGCTACACCTTC. The encoded protein is CASTRGVVNYGYTF.

The chain employs TRBV19 and TRBJ1-1; D is perhaps TRBD1 (6 bases). Between the trimmed V and J ends, which lost 1 base and 4 bases, there was a span of 7 bases. Germline lookup yields CDR1 LNHDA and CDR2 SQIVND (reference sequence). This CDR3 has 13 residues. The CDR3 here is CASSIGGGTEAFF. In DNA, the CDR3 is TGTGCCAGTAGTATAGGAGGGGGCACTGAAGCTTTCTTT. Full variable domain (outside the CDR3, taken from reference TRBV19 and TRBJ1-1): DGGITQSPKYLFRKEGQNVTLSCEQNLNHDAMYWYRQDPGQGLRLIYYSQIVNDFQKGDIAEGYSVSREKKESFPLTVTSAQKNPTAFYLCASSIGGGTEAFFGQGTRLTVV.

The gene calls are TRBV7-8 and TRBJ1-1; no clear D. The germline V gene encodes CDR1 SGHVS and CDR2 FQNEAQ. The V gene lost 3 bases and the J gene lost 1 base, with 6 bases spanning the gap. This CDR3 region has 13 residues. CDR3 loop: CASSLLENTEAFF. The CDR3 nucleotides read TGTGCCAGCAGCTTGTTAGAGAACACTGAAGCTTTCTTT.

The rearrangement joins TRBV19 to TRBJ1-1; 8 bases line up with TRBD1. Losses at the gene ends were 7 bases for V and 2 bases for J; bases not matched to a gene: 6. The CDR3 runs 14 residues. Germline V gene sequence: CDR1 LNHDA, CDR2 SQIVND (reference sequence). DNA for the CDR3: TGTGCCAGTACTCCTGGACAGGGTAACACTGAAGCTTTCTTT. Protein product: CASTPGQGNTEAFF.

This chain uses TRBV7-2 with TRBJ2-7; TRBD1 aligns across 7 bases. This CDR3 has 15 amino acids. V shed 5 bases and J 2 bases; nucleotides not matched to a gene: 9. CDR1 SGHTA and CDR2 FQGNSA come from the germline V gene. CDR3 region: CASSPTPGQTYEQYF. The CDR3 DNA follows: TGTGCCAGCAGCCCGACTCCGGGACAGACCTACGAGCAGTACTTC. Supplemented by reference TRBV7-2 and TRBJ2-7, the full variable domain reads GAGVSQSPSNKVTEKGKDVELRCDPISGHTALYWYRQSLGQGLEFLIYFQGNSAPDKSGLPSDRFSAERTGGSVSTLTIQRTQQEDSAVYLCASSPTPGQTYEQYFGPGTRLTVT.

The V and J genes are TRBV18 and TRBJ1-6; 7 nucleotides match TRBD1. The germline CDR1 and CDR2 sequences are KGHSH and LQKENI. V gave up 5 bases and J gave up 14 bases; unmatched junction bases: 6. The CDR3 runs to 12 residues. CDR3 DNA sequence: TGTGCCAGCTCAGGACGGGACAGCGCCCTCCACTTT. This gives the protein CASSGRDSALHF.

CDR3 region: CASSESRGLHYGYTF. CDR3 DNA sequence: TGTGCCAGCAGTGAAAGCAGGGGGCTGCACTATGGCTACACCTTC. V usage is TRBV6-1 and J usage is TRBJ1-2; 8 nucleotides line up with TRBD1. After removal of 2 bases from V and 3 bases from J, the junction contained 5 bases not matched to a gene. Per the germline V gene, CDR1 is MNHNS and CDR2 is SASEGT. This CDR3 is 15 amino acids long.

The CDR3 DNA follows: TGTGCCAGCAGCTTAGGGATAGGACACCAAGAGACCCAGTACTTC. Amino acids: CASSLGIGHQETQYF. The V call is TRBV11-3, the J call TRBJ2-5; D unresolved. Germline CDR1 SGHNT, CDR2 YENEEA. The length of the CDR3 is 15 residues. Trimming pared 1 base from V and 0 bases from J, leaving 9 bases between.

This clone appeared a few times. V and J are TRBV4-2 and TRBJ2-7; TRBD2 aligns across 8 bases. The V gene's germline CDR1 is LGHNA and CDR2 YNFKEQ. CDR3 size: 16 residues. The J segment lost 3 bases and the V segment lost 4 bases, leaving 11 bases of the junction unmatched. The CDR3 is CASSLQPGGAVYEQYF. DNA for the CDR3: TGTGCCAGCAGCCTACAACCCGGGGGGGCGGTCTACGAGCAGTACTTC.

The chain has TRBV25-1 and TRBJ2-1; a possible D gene is TRBD1 (6 bases). Trimming left V 2 bases short and J 4 bases short, with 9 bases between. This CDR3 comprises 14 residues. Germline CDR1 MGHDK, CDR2 SYGVNS. For the CDR3, the DNA is TGTGCCAGCAGTGAACAGGGGCGATACAATGAGCAGTTCTTC. This sequence encodes CASSEQGRYNEQFF. Looking up the rest from reference TRBV25-1 and TRBJ2-1 gives the full variable domain: EADIYQTPRYLVIGTGKKITLECSQTMGHDKMYWYQQDPGMELHLIHYSYGVNSTEKGDLSSESTVSRIRTEHFPLTLESARPSHTSQYLCASSEQGRYNEQFFGPGTRLTVL.

CDR3 nucleotide sequence: TGTGCACAAGGACAAGGCTCTGGAAACACCATATATTTT. Its translation is CAQGQGSGNTIYF. This chain links TRBV30 with TRBJ1-3; maybe TRBD1 (5 bases). Looked up from germline, CDR1 is GTSNPN and CDR2 is SVGIG (reference sequence). This CDR3 is 13 amino acids long.

This rearrangement joins TRBV19 to TRBJ2-2, with 7 bases matching TRBD2. The length of the CDR3 is 15 residues. The V and J ends lost 3 bases and 4 bases, in that order; junction bases with no gene match: 5. The germline V gene encodes CDR1 LNHDA and CDR2 SQIVND (reference sequence). The CDR3 sequence is CASSIGRGSTGELFF. CDR3 coding DNA: TGTGCCAGTAGTATTGGGCGGGGGAGCACCGGGGAGCTGTTTTTT.

This sequence joins TRBV28 and TRBJ1-5; TRBD1 matches 8 bases. V shed 5 bases and J 3 bases; nucleotides not matched to a gene: 3. The CDR3 is 14 residues long. Germline V CDR1 and CDR2: MDHEN, SYDVKM. The DNA for the CDR3 is TGTGCCAGCAGTCTGGGACAGGACAATCAGCCCCAGCATTTT. As protein: CASSLGQDNQPQHF.

This chain uses TRBV6-1 with TRBJ1-6, with 7 bases identical to TRBD1. The CDR3 runs to 16 residues. Germline-derived CDR1 and CDR2 are MNHNS and SASEGT. V gave up 5 bases and J gave up 7 bases; unmatched junction bases: 11. The DNA for the CDR3 is TGTGCCAGCAGTCAAGGGGGCCCCAGGGGGAATTCACCCCTCCACTTT. Translation gives CASSQGGPRGNSPLHF.

This clone was counted once. V usage is TRBV21-1 and J usage is TRBJ1-2; TRBD1 was called by the table and not checked on the DNA. TRBV21-1 is a recognized pseudogene. The CDR3 is 15 residues long. The CDR3 DNA is TGTGCCAGCAGCCCGATCCCCCCCGGGACAGGGGCCTACACCTTC. The encoded protein is CASSPIPPGTGAYTF.

The chain couples TRBV11-2 to TRBJ2-3; D may match TRBD1 or TRBD2 (5 bases each). Germline-derived CDR1 and CDR2 are SGHAT and FQNNGV. V lost 4 bases and J lost 6, with 17 bases in between. The CDR3 spans 15 residues. The CDR3 coding sequence is TGTGCCAGCAGCTCCTACGCCCGCGAGGGGGATACGCAGTATTTT. Its protein is CASSSYAREGDTQYF. The full variable domain, rest sourced from reference TRBV11-2 and TRBJ2-3, is EAGVAQSPRYKIIEKRQSVAFWCNPISGHATLYWYQQILGQGPKLLIQFQNNGVVDDSQLPKDRFSAERLKGVDSTLKIQPAKLEDSAVYLCASSSYAREGDTQYFGPGTRLTVL.

This clone was observed a handful of times. The rearrangement links TRBV5-1 to TRBJ1-5; unclear D gene. Trimming stripped 4 bases from V and 6 bases from J, with 11 bases between. This CDR3 comprises 13 residues. Per germline, CDR1 SGHRS and CDR2 YFSETQ. In DNA form, the CDR3 reads TGCGCCAGCAGCCAAGAGATGGGTCAGCCCCAGCATTTT. Amino acids: CASSQEMGQPQHF.

This rearrangement joins TRBV9 to TRBJ1-5, with unresolved D. The CDR3 covers 16 residues. The V end lost 3 bases, the J end lost 7 bases, and 20 bases lay between the germline ends. CDR1 SGDLS and CDR2 YYNGEE come from the germline V gene. This chain's CDR3 is CASSASPDGGQQPQHF. DNA for the CDR3: TGTGCCAGCAGCGCCTCCCCGGACGGAGGGCAGCAGCCCCAGCATTTT.

CDR3 region: CASSYGTGRGTEAFF. The DNA of the CDR3 is TGTGCCAGCAGTTACGGGACAGGGCGGGGCACTGAAGCTTTCTTT. The V gene is TRBV6-5, the J gene TRBJ1-1, with 9 nucleotides matching TRBD1. This CDR3 has 15 amino acids. Germline V gene lookup returns CDR1 MNHEY and CDR2 SVGAGI. The ends lost 2 bases at V and 4 bases at J; junction bases unmatched: 5.

The chain links TRBV3-1 (or the pseudogene TRBV3-2) to TRBJ1-1; 9 bases match TRBD1. Germline CDR1 is LGHDT and CDR2 is YNNKEL (reference sequence). This CDR3 is 13 amino acids long. The V gene end was trimmed by 3 bases and the J gene end by 5 bases; junction bases not matched to a gene: 1. CDR3 protein: CASSQGQGTEAFF. The CDR3 DNA is TGTGCCAGCAGCCAGGGACAGGGAACTGAAGCTTTCTTT.

As for this clone: At one boundary the junction diverges from the germline segment, which might be a read error. The V gene is TRBV7-7, the J gene TRBJ2-5; the D gene is possibly TRBD2 (5 bases). Looked up from germline, CDR1 is SSHAT and CDR2 is FNYEAQ (reference sequence). The CDR3 runs 13 residues. The chain's CDR3 is CASSLKRAGTQYF. The CDR3 DNA sequence: TGTGCTAGCAGCCTAAAACGGGCGGGGACCCAGTACTTC.

V and J are TRBV7-2 and TRBJ1-6; 8 nucleotides line up with TRBD1. CDR1 is SGHTA, CDR2 FQGNSA, per germline. This CDR3 has 18 residues. Trimming cost V 5 bases and J 3 bases; bases outside gene matches: 12. CDR3 bases: TGTGCCAGCAGCCTAATAAAACAGGGGGTAGGCTATAATTCACCCCTCCACTTT. This gives the protein CASSLIKQGVGYNSPLHF. Filled out from reference TRBV7-2 and TRBJ1-6, the complete variable domain reads GAGVSQSPSNKVTEKGKDVELRCDPISGHTALYWYRQSLGQGLEFLIYFQGNSAPDKSGLPSDRFSAERTGGSVSTLTIQRTQQEDSAVYLCASSLIKQGVGYNSPLHFGNGTRLTVT.

V gene TRBV7-9 combines with J gene TRBJ1-6, with 8 bases lining up with TRBD1. CDR3 length: 16 residues. V dropped 1 base and J dropped 7; count of bases not matched to a gene: 6. Germline CDR1 reads SEHNR; CDR2 reads FQNEAQ (reference sequence). CDR3 sequence reads: CASSLDQGARNSPLHF. The CDR3 DNA sequence: TGTGCCAGCAGCTTAGACCAGGGGGCGAGAAATTCACCCCTCCACTTT.

The chain uses TRBV6-5 and TRBJ1-1; D might be TRBD1 (6 bases). Trimming cost V 7 bases and J 3 bases, with 18 bases left between them. The CDR3 consists of 15 residues. Per the germline V gene, CDR1 is MNHEY and CDR2 is SVGAGI. The CDR3 DNA reads TGTGCCAGCAAGTTAATCTGGACAGAGTACACTGAAGCTTTCTTT. Protein sequence: CASKLIWTEYTEAFF.

The J gene is TRBJ1-1, the V gene TRBV9; D is uncertain. The CDR3 contains 12 residues. V lost 0 bases to trimming and J lost 7 bases, with 7 bases between them. Germline CDR1 reads SGDLS; CDR2 reads YYNGEE. CDR3 nucleotide sequence: TGTGCCAGCAGCGTAGCTACGGGTGAAGCTTTCTTT. Its translation is CASSVATGEAFF.